The 13 T cell receptor beta chains below were found in one sample sequenced in a study of cytotoxic CD8 clonotypes in ibrutinib-treated CLL. The method was immunoSEQ multiplex PCR; TCRdb's version includes in-frame clones alone and lacks a portion of them. The data show more than 110,000 clones, 75% to 95% seen once. Sequenced here: PBMCs, sampled after 12 months of ibrutinib treatment. All receptors derive from a human donor with chronic lymphocytic leukemia.

The chain uses TRBV1 and TRBJ2-5; the table's D call, TRBD2, was not checked against the DNA. TRBV1 represents a pseudogene. CDR3 length: 16 residues. The CDR3, as DNA: TGCACCAGCAGCCCCCATTTTAGCGGGTCCGCGGAGACCCAGTACTTC. This translates into CTSSPHFSGSAETQYF.

A word on this clone: Germline and junction disagree at one end, which may indicate a read error. The chain combines TRBV7-7 with TRBJ2-1; D call uncertain. Germline assignment: CDR1 SSHAT and CDR2 FNYEAQ (reference sequence). There are 15 residues in the CDR3. CDR3 coding DNA: TGTGCTAGCAGCCGCACGGCCTCCTCCTACAATGAGCAGTTCTTC. This gives the protein CASSRTASSYNEQFF.

This clone was recorded only once. Its ends do not fully match the called genes, so a read error is possible. The gene calls are TRBV2 and TRBJ1-1; D remains unclear. The germline V gene encodes CDR1 SNHLY and CDR2 FYNNEI. This CDR3 is built from 11 residues. The chain's CDR3 is CASREDTEAFF. DNA of the CDR3: TGTGCCAGCAGGGAAGACACTGAAGCTTTCTTT.

The rearrangement uses TRBV11-2 and TRBJ2-1; 7 bases are shared with TRBD2. CDR1 SGHAT and CDR2 FQNNGV come from the germline V gene. This CDR3 comprises 15 residues. After removal of 5 bases from V and 3 bases from J, the junction contained 7 bases not matched to a gene. CDR3 protein: CASSVGTTRYNEQFF. CDR3 coding DNA: TGTGCCAGCAGCGTCGGGACTACCCGCTACAATGAGCAGTTCTTC.

V usage is TRBV6-5 and J usage is TRBJ1-1; TRBD1 matches 7 bases. There are 13 residues in the CDR3. In germline, CDR1 is MNHEY, CDR2 SVGAGI. Trimming at V came to 2 bases and at J to 10 bases, leaving 7 bases not matched to a gene. As DNA, the CDR3 is TGTGCCAGCAGTTACACATATGACAGGGTAGCTTTCTTT. This translates into CASSYTYDRVAFF.

The rearrangement joins TRBV7-8 to TRBJ2-3; perhaps TRBD1 as D (6 bases). Germline lookup yields CDR1 SGHVS and CDR2 FQNEAQ. The CDR3 extends over 14 amino acids. V shed 3 bases and J shed 3 bases, with 10 bases lying between them. The CDR3 spells CASSFYQGTDTQYF. CDR3 sequence (DNA): TGTGCCAGCAGCTTTTACCAGGGGACAGATACGCAGTATTTT.

This sequence joins TRBV7-9 and TRBJ1-4; D uncertain. V was cut by 2 bases and J by 0 bases, with 7 bases left in between. Germline CDR1 reads SEHNR; CDR2 reads FQNEAQ (reference sequence). CDR3 length: 15 amino acids. The chain's CDR3 is CASSLSESTNEKLFF. CDR3 nucleotides: TGTGCCAGCAGCTTATCGGAGTCAACTAATGAAAAACTGTTTTTT.

This rearrangement joins TRBV27 to TRBJ2-7; 8 bases agree with TRBD1. CDR3 length: 14 amino acids. Looked up from germline, CDR1 is MNHEY and CDR2 is SMNVEV (reference sequence). V lost 3 bases, J lost 7 bases, and 8 bases stayed unmatched. The CDR3 region is CASSFTAGGWEQYF. Written as DNA, the CDR3 is TGTGCCAGCAGTTTTACGGCAGGGGGCTGGGAGCAGTACTTC.

V is TRBV27 and J is TRBJ2-1; D uncertain. CDR3 length equals 15 residues. Trimming removed 5 bases from V and 4 bases from J, with 15 bases in between. Germline loops: CDR1 MNHEY, CDR2 SMNVEV (reference sequence). In DNA, the CDR3 is TGTGCCAGCAGTCCACGGGCAGGAGATTACAATGAGCAGTTCTTC. Translating it yields CASSPRAGDYNEQFF.

This chain links TRBV30 with TRBJ1-5; a weak D match, TRBD1 (5 bases). Trimming shortened V by 0 bases and J by 3 bases, and 12 bases separated the two germline ends. In germline, CDR1 is GTSNPN, CDR2 SVGIG (reference sequence). The CDR3 loop spans 15 amino acids. CDR3 in DNA: TGTGCCTGGAGTGTAGGGACCTCTTACAATCAGCCCCAGCATTTT. Translating it yields CAWSVGTSYNQPQHF.

CDR3 protein: CASTKADTQYF. The CDR3 DNA follows: TGTGCCAGTACCAAAGCAGATACGCAGTATTTT. The V call is TRBV19, the J call TRBJ2-3; no clear D gene. Germline-derived CDR1 and CDR2 are LNHDA and SQIVND (reference sequence). V was pared by 7 bases and J by 4 bases, with 6 bases between. This CDR3 is 11 amino acids long. The full variable domain, its missing parts supplied by reference TRBV19 and TRBJ2-3, is DGGITQSPKYLFRKEGQNVTLSCEQNLNHDAMYWYRQDPGQGLRLIYYSQIVNDFQKGDIAEGYSVSREKKESFPLTVTSAQKNPTAFYLCASTKADTQYFGPGTRLTVL.

The gene calls are TRBV7-3 and TRBJ2-3; the D gene could be TRBD1 or TRBD2 (5 bases each). Deletions cut 5 bases from V and 4 bases from J, with 13 bases between. Germline V gene sequence: CDR1 SGHTA, CDR2 FQGTGA. The length of the CDR3 is 14 residues. In DNA form, the CDR3 reads TGTGCCAGCAGCCAATCTTGGGGGTCAGATACGCAGTATTTT. Its protein is CASSQSWGSDTQYF.

This chain joins TRBV5-1 and TRBJ2-2; 7 nucleotides line up with TRBD2. CDR3 length equals 18 residues. J was trimmed by 8 bases and V by 1 base; bases with no gene match: 17. Germline V CDR1 and CDR2: SGHRS, YFSETQ. CDR3 residues: CASSLRSSGLEDRGELFF. CDR3 DNA: TGCGCCAGCAGCTTGAGGTCTAGCGGACTTGAAGATAGGGGGGAGCTGTTTTTT.